The entry below gives a single T cell receptor (beta chain) sequence along with its context. Its antigen is not identified. Frozen-stored PBMCs produced 1.5 to 2.5 micrograms of genomic DNA for TCR beta libraries. The protocol was immunoSEQ multiplex PCR, while the TCRdb copy is restricted to in-frame clones and leaves out a portion. Seen here are roughly 180,000 clones, approximately 84% observed once, and the top ten hold about 4.5%. These data are taken from a study of cytotoxic CD8 clonotypes in ibrutinib-treated CLL. Overall study context: In all, roughly 11 patients were relapsed/refractory, some 14 were treatment-naive and 17 to 18 were IGHV unmutated. Samples yielded averages of 200,000 to 300,000 productive templates and fewer than 95,000 productive rearrangements.

The CDR3 loop spans 15 amino acids. CDR1 is MNHNY, CDR2 SVGAGI, per germline (reference sequence). V dropped 0 bases and J dropped 3; count of bases not matched to a gene: 4. Notes on the study in general: Timing of sampling differed between sustained-remission and progressing patients.

Source: PBMCs, taken after 24 months of ibrutinib treatment. J is TRBJ2-7 and V is TRBV6-6, with TRBD2 identical over 8 bases. The TCR was taken from a human donor with chronic lymphocytic leukemia. CDR3 coding DNA: TGTGCCAGCAGTTACTCCCTAGCGGGCGGCTACGAGCAGTACTTC. Its protein product is CASSYSLAGGYEQYF.